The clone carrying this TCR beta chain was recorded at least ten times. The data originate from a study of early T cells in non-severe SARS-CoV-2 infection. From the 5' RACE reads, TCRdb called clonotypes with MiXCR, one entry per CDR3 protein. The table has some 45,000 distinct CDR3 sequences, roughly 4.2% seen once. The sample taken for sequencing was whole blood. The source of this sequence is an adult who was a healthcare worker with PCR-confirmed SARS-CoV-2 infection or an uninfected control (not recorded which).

The CDR3 is CAIGRESSYEQYF. CDR3 nucleotide sequence: TGTGCCATCGGGAGAGAGAGCTCCTACGAGCAGTACTTC. The chain combines TRBV10-3 with TRBJ2-7; tentative D call: TRBD2 (5 bases). Trimming took off 8 bases at V and 0 bases at J, with 11 bases between the two ends. The CDR3 covers 13 residues. In germline, CDR1 is ENHRY, CDR2 SYGVKD.